A selection of T cell receptor beta chains follows, all from one sample in a study of shared clonotypes between healthy human individuals. TCRdb's copy holds only in-frame clones and misses some; the assay was immunoSEQ multiplex PCR. The sample consists of millions of clones, about 95% of them appearing once. The sequencing input was naive CD8+ T cells sorted from blood. Every receptor here comes from a man between 18 and 29 years old in good health. The CDR3 runs from the conserved cysteine through the conserved F or W. The D gene is left open where the match is weak. Some rows mark clone size as missing; the rest say once, few, many or name a class of expanded clone.

J gene	CDR3 length	clone size	D gene	V gene	CDR3 DNA	CDR3 protein
TRBJ2-2	18	.	TRBD2	TRBV7-9	TGTGCCAGCAGCCACTCTATAGCGGGAGGGCCTGTTGTCGGGGAGCTGTTTTTT	CASSHSIAGGPVVGELFF
TRBJ2-2	12	.	.	TRBV19	TGTGCCAGTAGTATAAGGACAGAGGAGCTGTTTTTT	CASSIRTEELFF
TRBJ2-3	15	.	.	TRBV27	TGTGCCAGCAGTCCTCACACCGGATCTACAGATACGCAGTATTTT	CASSPHTGSTDTQYF
TRBJ2-5	17	.	TRBD2	TRBV7-2	TGTGCCAGCAGCTTAGACTTCCTAGCGGGGAGGGGAGAGACCCAGTACTTC	CASSLDFLAGRGETQYF
TRBJ2-7	14	.	TRBD2	TRBV11-2	TGTGCCAGCAGCTTGGACGGGAGGGGCAACGAGCAGTACTTC	CASSLDGRGNEQYF
TRBJ2-7	12	.	.	TRBV5-3	TGTGCCAGAAGCTCCCTTATCTACGAGCAGTACTTC	CARSSLIYEQYF
TRBJ2-7	14	.	.	TRBV7-9	TGTGCCAGCAGCTTGGTAGGGACACCATACGAGCAGTACTTC	CASSLVGTPYEQYF
TRBJ2-2	19	.	TRBD2	TRBV7-9	TGTGCCAGCAGCTCGGGACTAGCGGGCCGATGGGATTACACCGGGGAGCTGTTTTTT	CASSSGLAGRWDYTGELFF
TRBJ2-7	15	.	.	TRBV7-6	TGTGCCAGCAGTTTAGTAGGGGGGAGCTCCTACGAGCAGTACTTC	CASSLVGGSSYEQYF
TRBJ2-7	15	once	.	TRBV5-4	TGTGCCAGCAGCCGGACGGATCTAAATTCCTACGAGCAGTACTTC	CASSRTDLNSYEQYF
TRBJ2-3	15	.	TRBD2	TRBV4-1	TGCGCCAGCAGCCCAGCGGGAGTAAGCACAGATACGCAGTATTTT	CASSPAGVSTDTQYF
TRBJ1-5	14	.	.	TRBV19	TGTGCCAGTACCACGACGGCAAGCAATCAGCCCCAGCATTTT	CASTTTASNQPQHF
TRBJ1-1	11	.	.	TRBV30	TGTGCCTGGAGGTCGTCTACTGAAGCTTTCTTT	CAWRSSTEAFF
TRBJ2-1	12	.	.	TRBV6-5	TGTGCCAGCAGTTATTGGGGAGATGAGCAGTTCTTC	CASSYWGDEQFF
TRBJ2-1	15	.	TRBD2	TRBV5-6	TGTGCCAGCAGCGATCTAGCGGGAGGGGATAATGAGCAGTTCTTC	CASSDLAGGDNEQFF
TRBJ2-5	14	.	TRBD2	TRBV2	TGTGCCAGCACCGAAGTAGCGGGAGGGGGGACCCAGTACTTC	CASTEVAGGGTQYF
TRBJ2-7	18	.	.	TRBV19	TGTGCCAGTAGTATAGCCGGAATGGACGGGGATTACTCCTACGAGCAGTACTTC	CASSIAGMDGDYSYEQYF
TRBJ1-6	12	.	.	TRBV13	TGTGCCAGCAGCGGGGGTAATTCACCCCTCCACTTT	CASSGGNSPLHF
TRBJ2-2	15	.	TRBD1	TRBV6-5	TGTGCCAGCAGTCCCGGGACAGGGAACACCGGGGAGCTGTTTTTT	CASSPGTGNTGELFF
TRBJ2-3	18	.	TRBD2	TRBV7-2	TGTGCCAGCAGCTCGCCCCCGGGACTAGCGGAGTTCACAGATACGCAGTATTTT	CASSSPPGLAEFTDTQYF
TRBJ2-7	14	.	.	TRBV28	TGTGCCAGCAGTTTGCGGGACAACAAATACGAGCAGTACTTC	CASSLRDNKYEQYF
TRBJ2-7	12	.	.	TRBV5-4	TGTGCCAGCAGCTTTAGTACCTACGAGCAGTACTTC	CASSFSTYEQYF
TRBJ2-1	15	.	TRBD1	TRBV5-1	TGCGCCAGCAGCGAGGACAGGGACACCTACAATGAGCAGTTCTTC	CASSEDRDTYNEQFF
TRBJ1-6	18	once	.	TRBV5-1	TGCGCCAGCAGCTTGGTTCAGGCCTCGGGGGCCTATAATTCACCCCTCCACTTT	CASSLVQASGAYNSPLHF
TRBJ2-7	12	.	.	TRBV6-1	TGTGCCAGCAGTGAAGTGGCCTACGAGCAGTACTTC	CASSEVAYEQYF
TRBJ2-7	14	.	.	TRBV5-6	TGTGCCAGCAGCTTGGGACAGGTAACCTACGAGCAGTACTTC	CASSLGQVTYEQYF
TRBJ1-1	13	.	TRBD1	TRBV19	TGTGCCAGTACCACGACAGGGGACACTGAAGCTTTCTTT	CASTTTGDTEAFF
TRBJ1-1	16	.	.	TRBV27	TGTGCCAGCAGTAACCGCGGGGGGTCTATGAACACTGAAGCTTTCTTT	CASSNRGGSMNTEAFF
TRBJ2-1	21	.	TRBD2	TRBV27	TGTGCCAGCAGTTTTATCCCCGGGACTAGCGGGGGGACTAGCTCCTACAATGAGCAGTTCTTC	CASSFIPGTSGGTSSYNEQFF
TRBJ1-5	15	.	.	TRBV4-1	TGCGCCAGCAGCCAAGGGGAATATAGCAATCAGCCCCAGCATTTT	CASSQGEYSNQPQHF
TRBJ2-7	15	.	.	TRBV10-3	TGTGCCATCAGTTCTGGGCCGGATGGGTTCGGCGAGCAGTACTTC	CAISSGPDGFGEQYF
TRBJ2-2	13	.	.	TRBV29-1	TGCAGCGCCACGGGACGGAACACCGGGGAGCTGTTTTTT	CSATGRNTGELFF
TRBJ1-6	15	.	TRBD1	TRBV2	TGTGCCAGCAGTGAATCAGGTGGGACAGTTCCACCCCTCCACTTT	CASSESGGTVPPLHF
TRBJ1-5	14	.	TRBD1	TRBV19	TGTGCCAGTAGTCCCCGGACAGGTAATCAGCCCCAGCATTTT	CASSPRTGNQPQHF
TRBJ2-3	18	.	TRBD1	TRBV4-1	TGCGCCAGCAGTCATCCGGGACAGGGGGCCGTTAGCACAGATACGCAGTATTTT	CASSHPGQGAVSTDTQYF
TRBJ1-5	13	few	.	TRBV5-1	TGCGCCAGCAGCTTGGCGAGCAATCAGCCCCAGCATTTT	CASSLASNQPQHF
TRBJ1-1	15	.	TRBD1	TRBV5-3	TGTGCCAGAAGCTACAAGACAGGGGCCAACACTGAAGCTTTCTTT	CARSYKTGANTEAFF
TRBJ2-7	18	.	TRBD1	TRBV9	TGTGCCAGCAGCGTAGGGGCCGGAGGACAGGGTTTCTCCTACGAGCAGTACTTC	CASSVGAGGQGFSYEQYF
TRBJ2-1	14	.	TRBD2	TRBV9	TGTGCCAGCGGAGAAGCGGGAGTTCTTAGTGAGCAGTTCTTC	CASGEAGVLSEQFF
TRBJ2-3	15	.	.	TRBV19	TGTGCCAGTAGTATAGGGGGGGCTTTCACAGATACGCAGTATTTT	CASSIGGAFTDTQYF
TRBJ2-7	13	.	.	TRBV7-9	TGTGCCAGCAGCCCCGCAGGGTCCCACGAGCAGTACTTC	CASSPAGSHEQYF
TRBJ1-1	14	.	.	TRBV5-1	TGCGCCAGCAGCTTGTCCGGGACGAACACTGAAGCTTTCTTT	CASSLSGTNTEAFF
TRBJ2-7	16	.	.	TRBV4-1	TGCGCCAGCAGCCAAGTAGAGGGGTTCGGATGGGACGAGCAGTACTTC	CASSQVEGFGWDEQYF
TRBJ2-2	17	.	.	TRBV5-6	TGTGCCAGCATCGACTCCTCACTGGGGTGGGGAACCGGGGAGCTGTTTTTT	CASIDSSLGWGTGELFF